These 31 T cell receptor beta chains share one sample of origin, sequenced in a study of Ad26.COV2.S vaccination and SARS-CoV-2 variants. As for treatment: about 20 received Ad26.COV2.S at low or high dose, single or two shots; roughly five received placebo; per-sample allocation not given. Following the first vaccine or placebo injection, samples were taken on day 63. Measured with immunoSEQ multiplex PCR; TCRdb has only the in-frame clones, and not every one. This table holds about 680,000 clones, more than 80% found once. Material: peripheral blood, obtained in a trial of Ad26.COV2.S vaccine versus placebo. Receptor source: a person aged 18 to 65 who received the Ad26.COV2.S COVID-19 vaccine or a placebo.

The rearrangement links TRBV2 to TRBJ2-1; D unclear. V was trimmed by 8 bases and J by 5 bases, leaving 4 bases between them. CDR1 SNHLY and CDR2 FYNNEI come from the germline V gene. The length of the CDR3 is 10 residues. CDR3 sequence reads: CASGDNEQFF. DNA for the CDR3: TGTGCCAGCGGGGACAATGAGCAGTTCTTC.

About this clone itself: Within the sample, other DNA sequences also encode this same CDR3. The chain recombines TRBV9 with TRBJ2-3; D is undetermined. The germline gives CDR1 SGDLS, CDR2 YYNGEE. The CDR3 contains 15 residues. V was trimmed by 0 bases and J by 0 bases, leaving 8 bases between them. CDR3 DNA: TGTGCCAGCAGCGTAGGAGTAGGAAGCACAGATACGCAGTATTTT. Amino acid sequence: CASSVGVGSTDTQYF.

The chain couples TRBV7-6 to TRBJ1-4; D is undetermined. This CDR3 has 15 amino acids. Per the germline V gene, CDR1 is SGHVS and CDR2 is FNYEAQ. V dropped 5 bases and J dropped 5 bases, with 15 bases sitting between them. CDR3 loop: CASSQFSALNEKLFF. DNA for the CDR3: TGTGCCAGCAGCCAATTTTCAGCCTTGAATGAAAAACTGTTTTTT.

V usage is TRBV24-1 and J usage is TRBJ2-3; 8 positions match TRBD1. The CDR3 is 14 amino acids. CDR1 is KGHDR and CDR2 is SFDVKD in the germline V gene. Unmatched junction bases numbered 5, after V lost 6 bases and J lost 4 bases. As DNA, the CDR3 is TGTGCCACCAGTACAGGGGGGCCCGCAGATACGCAGTATTTT. It encodes CATSTGGPADTQYF.

Here the CDR3 reads CASSFREAFF. CDR3 DNA sequence: TGTGCCAGCAGTTTTAGGGAAGCTTTCTTT. The chain uses TRBV12-3 or TRBV12-4 and TRBJ1-1; D not certain. The CDR3 is 10 residues long. Trimming cost V 3 bases and J 8 bases, with 4 bases left between them.

This rearrangement joins TRBV6-1 to TRBJ2-7; 8 nucleotides line up with TRBD2. CDR3 size: 15 residues. Germline lookup yields CDR1 MNHNS and CDR2 SASEGT. V lost 0 bases, J lost 5 bases, and 6 bases stayed unmatched. The CDR3 loop reads CASSEAVAGRDEQYF. The CDR3 bases are TGTGCCAGCAGTGAAGCGGTAGCGGGAAGGGACGAGCAGTACTTC.

The V and J genes are TRBV7-3 and TRBJ1-1; 8 positions agree with TRBD1. Trimming removed 2 bases from V and 0 bases from J; junction bases left unmatched: 17. The CDR3 covers 20 residues. The germline CDR1 and CDR2 sequences are SGHTA and FQGTGA. CDR3 sequence (DNA): TGTGCCAGCAGCTTATCCGGGTACAGGGGGTTAGCCTCTGTGAACACTGAAGCTTTCTTT. This gives the protein CASSLSGYRGLASVNTEAFF.

V usage is TRBV5-6 and J usage is TRBJ2-7; 13 bases are shared with TRBD2. Germline-derived CDR1 and CDR2 are SGHDT and YYEEEE. With V trimmed by 4 bases and J by 6 bases, 7 bases remained unmatched. The CDR3 is 15 residues long. The CDR3 here is CASSTGLAGVGEQYF. In nucleotides, the CDR3 is TGTGCCAGCAGCACCGGACTAGCGGGAGTGGGCGAGCAGTACTTC.

This chain joins TRBV2 and TRBJ1-5, with TRBD1 matching over 8 bases. The V and J ends lost 8 bases and 5 bases, in that order; junction bases with no gene match: 8. Germline loops: CDR1 SNHLY, CDR2 FYNNEI. The CDR3 totals 14 residues. This CDR3 is CASVATGEDQPQHF. CDR3 DNA sequence: TGTGCCAGCGTGGCGACAGGGGAGGATCAGCCCCAGCATTTT.

This clone has a handful of counts. CDR3 sequence: CASSRDRKAGYTF. CDR3 nucleotides: TGTGCCAGCAGCCGGGACAGGAAAGCTGGCTACACCTTC. This chain uses TRBV12-3 or TRBV12-4 with TRBJ1-2; 8 nucleotides agree with TRBD1. CDR3 length: 13 amino acids. V dropped 6 bases and J dropped 7; count of bases not matched to a gene: 7.

The gene calls are TRBV6-5 and TRBJ2-2; D not certain. The CDR3 spans 15 residues. Germline lookup yields CDR1 MNHEY and CDR2 SVGAGI. V shed 6 bases and J shed 2 bases, with 13 bases lying between them. The CDR3 DNA follows: TGTGCCAGCAGAGTTGGCGGAACTAACACCGGGGAGCTGTTTTTT. Protein: CASRVGGTNTGELFF.

The chain joins TRBV28 to TRBJ2-7, with 10 bases identical to TRBD2. The junction had 8 bases not matched to a gene; V was cut back by 5 bases and J by 4 bases. The germline V gene has CDR1 MDHEN and CDR2 SYDVKM. The CDR3 covers 15 residues. The CDR3 DNA is TGTGCCAGCAGTCCCGGGACTAGCGCGAAGTACGAGCAGTACTTC. Its translation is CASSPGTSAKYEQYF.

This clone is a singleton in its sample. The chain carries TRBV5-1 and TRBJ1-1, with 11 bases identical to TRBD1. Germline CDR1 and CDR2: SGHRS and YFSETQ. V lost 1 base, J lost 2 bases, and 7 bases stayed unmatched. The CDR3 runs to 17 residues. CDR3 in DNA: TGCGCCAGCAGCTTGAGGGGACAGGGGGGAGTAAACACTGAAGCTTTCTTT. It yields the protein CASSLRGQGGVNTEAFF.

The chain couples TRBV5-1 to TRBJ2-3, with D unresolved. The germline gives CDR1 SGHRS, CDR2 YFSETQ. The CDR3 loop spans 13 amino acids. Trimming pared 4 bases from V and 0 bases from J, leaving 6 bases between. The CDR3 region is CASSLQSTDTQYF. The CDR3 bases are TGCGCCAGCAGCCTACAGAGCACAGATACGCAGTATTTT.

The chain has TRBV7-9 and TRBJ2-5, with 7 bases matching TRBD2. The CDR3 contains 14 residues. Germline V gives CDR1 SEHNR, CDR2 FQNEAQ (reference sequence). The V gene end was trimmed by 5 bases and the J gene end by 4 bases; junction bases not matched to a gene: 7. CDR3 loop: CASSPRLAGETQYF. As DNA, the CDR3 is TGTGCCAGCAGCCCAAGACTAGCAGGAGAGACCCAGTACTTC.

The chain is built from TRBV19 and TRBJ1-2; TRBD1 might be the D (6 bases). Deletions cut 3 bases from V and 2 bases from J, with 13 bases between. The CDR3 length is 15 residues. Germline loops: CDR1 LNHDA, CDR2 SQIVND (reference sequence). CDR3 loop: CASSIQGISNYGYTF. CDR3 bases: TGTGCCAGTAGTATTCAGGGGATAAGCAACTATGGCTACACCTTC.

The V call is TRBV7-6, the J call TRBJ2-5, with D possibly being TRBD1 or TRBD2 (6 bases each). Germline CDR1 reads SGHVS; CDR2 reads FNYEAQ. The CDR3 runs to 16 residues. The V end was cut by 1 base, the J end by 5 bases, with 17 bases between. The CDR3 DNA follows: TGTGCCAGCAGCTTAGGGGTGGGAGGACAGAGGGAGACCCAGTACTTC. Protein sequence: CASSLGVGGQRETQYF.

The rearrangement links TRBV30 to TRBJ2-5; D is possibly TRBD1 or TRBD2 (5 bases each). Germline CDR1 is GTSNPN and CDR2 is SVGIG (reference sequence). The V end was cut by 4 bases, the J end by 5 bases, with 11 bases between. The CDR3 has 12 amino acids. CDR3 nucleotides: TGTGCCTGGAACCAGGGAGTGGAGACCCAGTACTTC. Encoded protein: CAWNQGVETQYF.

The chain carries TRBV5-1 and TRBJ1-1; no firm D call. The germline V gene encodes CDR1 SGHRS and CDR2 YFSETQ. This CDR3 has 13 amino acids. V lost 0 bases to trimming and J lost 11 bases, with 14 bases between them. The CDR3 reads CASSLAGISRAFF. Written as DNA, the CDR3 is TGCGCCAGCAGCTTGGCCGGAATTTCTCGGGCTTTCTTT. Combining the CDR3 with reference TRBV5-1 and TRBJ1-1 gives the whole variable domain KAGVTQTPRYLIKTRGQQVTLSCSPISGHRSVSWYQQTPGQGLQFLFEYFSETQRNKGNFPGRFSGRQFSNSRSEMNVSTLELGDSALYLCASSLAGISRAFFGQGTRLTVV.

This chain joins TRBV9 and TRBJ2-5, with D perhaps matching TRBD2 (6 bases). Germline lookup yields CDR1 SGDLS and CDR2 YYNGEE. This CDR3 contains 14 residues. Trimming removed 0 bases at V and 4 bases at J, with 10 bases between. CDR3: CASSVVAAGETQYF. Written as DNA, the CDR3 is TGTGCCAGCAGCGTAGTTGCAGCGGGAGAGACCCAGTACTTC. The entire variable domain, with the rest obtained from reference TRBV9 and TRBJ2-5, is as follows: DSGVTQTPKHLITATGQRVTLRCSPRSGDLSVYWYQQSLDQGLQFLIQYYNGEERAKGNILERFSAQQFPDLHSELNLSSLELGDSALYFCASSVVAAGETQYFGPGTRLLVL.

The genes are TRBV29-1 and TRBJ2-3; D uncertain. The CDR3 sequence is 14 residues long. The ends were cut back, 2 bases at V and 4 bases at J, with 13 bases in the middle. Germline CDR1 and CDR2: SQVTM and ANQGSEA. CDR3: CSVETSPWADTQYF. The CDR3 DNA follows: TGCAGCGTTGAAACCTCCCCTTGGGCAGATACGCAGTATTTT.

J is TRBJ1-2 and V is TRBV9; 10 bases agree with TRBD1. Germline lookup yields CDR1 SGDLS and CDR2 YYNGEE. The V gene end was trimmed by 4 bases and the J gene end by 8 bases; junction bases not matched to a gene: 11. The CDR3 has 15 residues. Here the CDR3 reads CASSFRDRGQVGYTF. DNA for the CDR3: TGTGCCAGCAGCTTCCGGGACAGGGGCCAAGTGGGCTACACCTTC.

The CDR3 nucleotides read TGTGCCAGCAGTTTTCTTTGGGCGGCACAAGAGACCCAGTACTTC. Translated, it gives CASSFLWAAQETQYF. The chain couples TRBV11-2 to TRBJ2-5, with no clear D. Trimming pared 6 bases from V and 2 bases from J, leaving 16 bases between. CDR1 and CDR2 from the germline V gene are SGHAT and FQNNGV. This CDR3 contains 15 residues.

V is TRBV5-1 and J is TRBJ2-2; D uncertain. CDR3 length equals 16 residues. CDR1 SGHRS and CDR2 YFSETQ come from the germline V gene. Trimming pared 2 bases from V and 1 base from J, leaving 12 bases between. The CDR3 sequence: CASSFSAVRNTGELFF. The CDR3 nucleotides are TGCGCCAGCAGCTTTTCGGCGGTGAGGAACACCGGGGAGCTGTTTTTT.

This chain connects TRBV6-5 to TRBJ1-2; D may be TRBD1 (6 bases). CDR1 and CDR2 (germline): MNHEY, SVGAGI. Trimming cost V 5 bases and J 5 bases, with 12 bases left between them. The CDR3 consists of 13 residues. In DNA form, the CDR3 reads TGTGCCAGCAGTCCTACAGGGAGTTATGGCTACACCTTC. It specifies CASSPTGSYGYTF.

This clone was found a few times. This rearrangement joins TRBV5-1 to TRBJ2-7; D is ambiguous. This CDR3 has 13 residues. The germline gives CDR1 SGHRS, CDR2 YFSETQ. Trimming cost V 4 bases and J 1 base, with 9 bases left between them. CDR3 loop: CASSPSGSYEQYF. CDR3 nucleotide sequence: TGCGCCAGCAGCCCTAGTGGGTCCTACGAGCAGTACTTC. The complete variable domain, with remaining parts taken from reference TRBV5-1 and TRBJ2-7, reads KAGVTQTPRYLIKTRGQQVTLSCSPISGHRSVSWYQQTPGQGLQFLFEYFSETQRNKGNFPGRFSGRQFSNSRSEMNVSTLELGDSALYLCASSPSGSYEQYFGPGTRLTVT.

In nucleotides, the CDR3 is TGTGCCAGCAGTGATACAGTCTCCACCCCAGAGCATTTT. The encoded protein is CASSDTVSTPEHF. The chain joins TRBV2 to TRBJ1-5; D is uncertain. Germline V gene lookup returns CDR1 SNHLY and CDR2 FYNNEI. Between the trimmed V and J ends, which lost 3 bases and 14 bases, there was a span of 17 bases. The CDR3 totals 13 residues.

This chain uses TRBV9 with TRBJ1-1; a possible D gene is TRBD1 (6 bases). Trimming removed 6 bases at V and 4 bases at J, with 16 bases between. The CDR3 sequence is 14 residues long. Germline V gene lookup returns CDR1 SGDLS and CDR2 YYNGEE. In nucleotides, the CDR3 is TGTGCCAGCACCCAGGGGTTGCGGCCCACTGAAGCTTTCTTT. This codes for CASTQGLRPTEAFF.

This chain connects TRBV3-1 (or the pseudogene TRBV3-2) to TRBJ2-2; 9 nucleotides line up with TRBD1. The length of the CDR3 is 14 residues. The junction had 2 bases not matched to a gene; V was cut back by 4 bases and J by 5 bases. Germline V gene data show CDR1 as LGHDT and CDR2 as YNNKEL (reference sequence). CDR3 sequence: CASSRGQGTGELFF. The CDR3, as DNA: TGTGCCAGCAGCCGAGGACAGGGGACCGGGGAGCTGTTTTTT.

The chain is built from TRBV10-3 and TRBJ1-3; no definite D call. The CDR3 loop spans 11 amino acids. With 8 bases removed from V and 6 bases from J, the gap between germline ends came to 8 bases. CDR1 is ENHRY and CDR2 is SYGVKD in the germline V gene. The chain's CDR3 is CAIGSSNTIYF. For the CDR3, the DNA is TGTGCCATCGGGAGTTCAAACACCATATATTTT.

The chain couples TRBV19 to TRBJ2-7, with TRBD1 matching 9 bases. This CDR3 is 14 amino acids long. With 5 bases clipped from V and 3 bases from J, the junction kept 5 bases outside the gene matches. CDR1 LNHDA and CDR2 SQIVND come from the germline V gene (reference sequence). CDR3: CASSGRDRVYEQYF. CDR3 sequence (DNA): TGTGCCAGTAGTGGAAGGGACAGGGTCTACGAGCAGTACTTC.